The entry that follows covers one T cell receptor (beta chain) sequence. This receptor's antigen is unknown. No base quality values were provided; no much bigger clone lies one nucleotide off. This record belongs to a study of blood T cell repertoires in COVID-19 (dated by TCRdb to between 2020 and 2021). Describing the broader study: Samples covering the acute and convalescent phases of COVID-19 were provided by collaborators in the United States, Italy and Spain. The repertoires were released in a freely available public database meant as a resource for research on the immune response to SARS-CoV-2. The prospective study material was composed of cDNA or gDNA derived from T cells, B-cell-depleted T cells, or PBMCs. Where available, HLA class I and class II types were obtained from metadata supplied by the sample provider rather than from assay-based typing. The samples were drawn from two sources: the first 160 participants of the ongoing ImmuneRACE study, and fewer than 1,500 subjects contributed by 6 global collaborators. Sample metadata almost always included a de-identified subject ID, COVID-19 status, age in years and sex. Subjects who had been exposed to COVID-19, were actively infected with it, or had recovered from it provided the deeply sampled blood TCRbeta repertoires that made up the dataset. Here is what the overall study found, with its caveats: How much clinical and demographic metadata was included differed by source and by participant, and the metadata was provided uncurated.

The immunoSEQ Assay, a bias-controlled multiplex PCR, was used to amplify TCRbeta CDR3 regions from genomic DNA. On the authors' methods: Within the assay, amplification of reference gene primers was used to estimate how many nucleated cells each sample contained. To quantify the absolute abundance of each unique TCRbeta CDR3 rearrangement, sequence reads were collapsed and filtered. For each sample, productive Simpson clonality was calculated by taking the square root of Simpson's diversity index across productive rearrangements. Drawn from immuneACCESS, this table holds only the in-frame rearrangements with V and J called that TCRdb kept. Clones are partly lost; checked studies trace under half to an unresolved V gene and leave the rest unexplained. For V, J and clone size, that table is used; D and trimming come from the DNA. This sample holds about 110,000 clones; 70% to 85% were observed only once. 14% to 15% of the sample rests with the top ten.

Taken from cysteine to phenylalanine, the CDR3 has 16 residues. Here the CDR3 DNA is all that survives: 48 bases in frame from base 1. The germline V gene (reference sequence) specifies SGHKS as CDR1 and YYEKEE as CDR2. V has 3 bases trimmed and J has 8 bases trimmed; junction bases matching no gene number 13. The collaborating institutions used their own protocols to collect whole blood in K2EDTA tubes. Collaborator samples were shipped for TCRbeta analysis as frozen whole blood, isolated PBMCs, or DNA extracted from either sample type. This receptor was identified in a woman between 55 and 75 years old with acute or convalescent COVID-19. The sequence joins TRBV5-5 to TRBJ2-1; the junction holds 8 bases that match TRBD1. Sequencing used peripheral blood. The CDR3 region: CASSSGLGQGMHEQFF. In nucleotides, the sequence is TGTGCCAGCAGCTCGGGTTTAGGACAGGGTATGCATGAGCAGTTCTTC.